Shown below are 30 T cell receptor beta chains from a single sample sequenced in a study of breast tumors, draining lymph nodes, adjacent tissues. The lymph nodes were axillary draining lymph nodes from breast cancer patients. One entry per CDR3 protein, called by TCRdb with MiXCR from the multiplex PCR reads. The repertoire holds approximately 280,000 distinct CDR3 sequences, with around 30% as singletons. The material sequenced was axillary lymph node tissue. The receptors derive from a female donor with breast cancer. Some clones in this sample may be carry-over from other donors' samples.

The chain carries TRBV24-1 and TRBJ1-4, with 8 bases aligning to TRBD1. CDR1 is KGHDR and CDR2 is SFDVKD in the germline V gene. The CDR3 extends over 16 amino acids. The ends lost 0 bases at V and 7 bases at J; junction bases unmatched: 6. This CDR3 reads CATSDLSTGGGEKLFF. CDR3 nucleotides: TGTGCCACCAGTGATTTGAGCACAGGGGGGGGTGAAAAACTGTTTTTT.

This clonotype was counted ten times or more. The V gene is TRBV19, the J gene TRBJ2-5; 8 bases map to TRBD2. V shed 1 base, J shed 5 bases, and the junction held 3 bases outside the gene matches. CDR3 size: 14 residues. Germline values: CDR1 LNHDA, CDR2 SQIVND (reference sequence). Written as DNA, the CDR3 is TGTGCCAGTAGTATAGGGGGCGGGAGGGAGACCCAGTACTTC. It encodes CASSIGGGRETQYF.

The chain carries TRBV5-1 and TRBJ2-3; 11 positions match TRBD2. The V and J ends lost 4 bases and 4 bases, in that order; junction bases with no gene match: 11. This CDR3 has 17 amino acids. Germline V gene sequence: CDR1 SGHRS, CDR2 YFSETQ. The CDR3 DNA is TGCGCCAGCAGCCTCGCCATCACTAGCGGGAGTTCAGATACGCAGTATTTT. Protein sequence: CASSLAITSGSSDTQYF.

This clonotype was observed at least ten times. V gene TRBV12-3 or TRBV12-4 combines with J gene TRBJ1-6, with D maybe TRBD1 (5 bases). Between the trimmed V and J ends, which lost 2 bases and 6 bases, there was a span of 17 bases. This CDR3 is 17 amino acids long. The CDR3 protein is CASSLSGHPDRNSPLHF. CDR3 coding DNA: TGTGCCAGCAGTTTATCGGGGCACCCAGACCGTAATTCACCCCTCCACTTT.

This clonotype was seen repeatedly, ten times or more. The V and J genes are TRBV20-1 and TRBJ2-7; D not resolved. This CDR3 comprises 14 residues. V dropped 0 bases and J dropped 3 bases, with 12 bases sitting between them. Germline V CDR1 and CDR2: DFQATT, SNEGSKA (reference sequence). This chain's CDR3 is CSAREPTPDYEQYF. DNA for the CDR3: TGCAGTGCTAGAGAACCGACCCCTGACTACGAGCAGTACTTC.

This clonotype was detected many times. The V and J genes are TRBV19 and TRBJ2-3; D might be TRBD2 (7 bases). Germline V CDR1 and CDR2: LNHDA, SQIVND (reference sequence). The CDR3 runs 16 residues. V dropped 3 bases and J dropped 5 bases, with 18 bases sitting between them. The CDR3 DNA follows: TGTGCCAGTAGTATTGCAGAGGGGGGGAAAGGAGATACGCAGTATTTT. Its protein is CASSIAEGGKGDTQYF.

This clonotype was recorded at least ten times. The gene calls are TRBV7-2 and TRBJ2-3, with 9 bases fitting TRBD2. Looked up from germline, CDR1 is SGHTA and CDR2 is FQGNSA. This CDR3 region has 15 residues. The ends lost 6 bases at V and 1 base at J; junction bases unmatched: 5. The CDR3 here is CASRARTSGTDTQYF. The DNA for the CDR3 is TGTGCCAGCAGAGCCCGGACTAGCGGCACAGATACGCAGTATTTT.

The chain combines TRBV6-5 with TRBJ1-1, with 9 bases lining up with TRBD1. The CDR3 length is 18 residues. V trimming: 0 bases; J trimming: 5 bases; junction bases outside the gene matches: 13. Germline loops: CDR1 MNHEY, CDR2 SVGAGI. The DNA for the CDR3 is TGTGCCAGCAGTTACTCCGACTTACTACAGGGGGCTCTAACTGAAGCTTTCTTT. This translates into CASSYSDLLQGALTEAFF.

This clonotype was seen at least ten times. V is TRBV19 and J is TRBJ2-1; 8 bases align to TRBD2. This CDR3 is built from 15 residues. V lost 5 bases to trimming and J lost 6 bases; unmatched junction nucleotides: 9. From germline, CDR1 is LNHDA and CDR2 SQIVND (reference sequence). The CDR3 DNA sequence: TGTGCCAGTAGTTCCCGGGTTCGGGAGGGCAATGAGCAGTTCTTC. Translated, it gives CASSSRVREGNEQFF.

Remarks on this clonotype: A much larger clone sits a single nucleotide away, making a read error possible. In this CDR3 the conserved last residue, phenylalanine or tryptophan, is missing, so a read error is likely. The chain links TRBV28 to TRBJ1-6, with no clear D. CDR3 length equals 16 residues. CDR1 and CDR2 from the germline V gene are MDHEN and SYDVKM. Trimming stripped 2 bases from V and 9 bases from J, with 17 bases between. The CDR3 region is CASSLDGRATGSPLHL. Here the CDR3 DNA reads TGTGCCAGCAGTTTAGATGGCCGAGCGACGGGTTCACCCCTCCACCTT.

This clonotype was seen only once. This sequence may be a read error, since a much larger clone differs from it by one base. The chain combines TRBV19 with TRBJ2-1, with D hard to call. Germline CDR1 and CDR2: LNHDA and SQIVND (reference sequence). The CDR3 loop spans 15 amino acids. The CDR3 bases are TGTGCCAGTAGTATGCGGACCGCACTGCGGAATGAGCGGTTCTTC. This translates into CASSMRTALRNERFF.

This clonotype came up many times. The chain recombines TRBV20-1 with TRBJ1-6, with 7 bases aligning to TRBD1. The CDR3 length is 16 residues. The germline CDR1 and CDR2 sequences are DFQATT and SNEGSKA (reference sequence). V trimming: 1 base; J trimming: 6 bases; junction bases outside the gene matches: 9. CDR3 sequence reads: CSARAQGYRGNSPLHF. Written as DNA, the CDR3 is TGCAGTGCTAGAGCCCAGGGGTACAGGGGTAATTCACCCCTCCACTTT.

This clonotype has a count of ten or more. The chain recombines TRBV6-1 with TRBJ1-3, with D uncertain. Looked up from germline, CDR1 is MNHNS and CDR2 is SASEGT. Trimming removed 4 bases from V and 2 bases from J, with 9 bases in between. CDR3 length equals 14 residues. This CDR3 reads CASSGRTTGNTIYF. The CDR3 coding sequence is TGTGCCAGCAGTGGGAGGACGACTGGAAACACCATATATTTT.

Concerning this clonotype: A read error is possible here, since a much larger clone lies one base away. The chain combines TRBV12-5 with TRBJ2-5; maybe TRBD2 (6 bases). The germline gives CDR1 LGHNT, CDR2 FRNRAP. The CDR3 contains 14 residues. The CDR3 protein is CASSFDAGRKTQYF. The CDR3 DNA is TGTGCCAGCAGTTTCGATGCGGGGAGGAAGACCCAGTACTTC. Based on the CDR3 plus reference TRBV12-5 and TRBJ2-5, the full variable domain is DARVTQTPRHKVTEMGQEVTMRCQPILGHNTVFWYRQTMMQGLELLAYFRNRAPLDDSGMPKDRFSAEMPDATLATLKIQPSEPRDSAVYFCASSFDAGRKTQYFGPGTRLLVL.

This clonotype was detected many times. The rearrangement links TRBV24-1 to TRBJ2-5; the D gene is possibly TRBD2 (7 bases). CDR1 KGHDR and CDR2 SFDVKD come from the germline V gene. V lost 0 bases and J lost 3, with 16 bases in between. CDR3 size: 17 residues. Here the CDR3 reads CATSDLSGGASEETQYF. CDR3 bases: TGTGCCACCAGTGATTTGTCGGGGGGCGCGAGTGAAGAGACCCAGTACTTC.

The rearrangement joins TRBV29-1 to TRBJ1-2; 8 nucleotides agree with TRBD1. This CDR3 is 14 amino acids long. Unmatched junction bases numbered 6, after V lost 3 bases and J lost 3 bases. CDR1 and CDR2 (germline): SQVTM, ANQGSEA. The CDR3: CSVETGTGHYGYTF. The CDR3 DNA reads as TGCAGCGTTGAGACCGGGACAGGTCACTATGGCTACACCTTC.

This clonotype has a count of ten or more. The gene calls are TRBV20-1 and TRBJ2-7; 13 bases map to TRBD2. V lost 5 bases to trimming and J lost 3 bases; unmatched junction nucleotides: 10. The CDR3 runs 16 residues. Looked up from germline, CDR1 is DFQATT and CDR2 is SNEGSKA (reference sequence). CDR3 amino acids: CSARLAGGFLGYEQYF. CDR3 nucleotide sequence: TGCAGTGCTCGACTAGCGGGAGGATTTTTGGGCTACGAGCAGTACTTC.

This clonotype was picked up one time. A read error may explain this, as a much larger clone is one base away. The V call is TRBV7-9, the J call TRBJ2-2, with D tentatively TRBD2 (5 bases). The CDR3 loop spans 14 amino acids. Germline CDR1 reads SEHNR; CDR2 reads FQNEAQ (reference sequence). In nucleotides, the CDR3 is TGTGCCAGCAGCTTCGGGCTGACCACCGGGGAGCTGCTTTTT. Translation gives CASSFGLTTGELLF.

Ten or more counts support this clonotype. CDR3: CASSLMDRDEQYF. The CDR3 nucleotides are TGTGCCAGCAGCTTAATGGACAGGGACGAGCAGTACTTC. The chain links TRBV13 to TRBJ2-7, with TRBD1 matching 8 bases. Losses at the gene ends were 2 bases for V and 5 bases for J; bases not matched to a gene: 2. Germline assignment: CDR1 PRHDT and CDR2 FYEKMQ (reference sequence). The CDR3 consists of 13 residues.

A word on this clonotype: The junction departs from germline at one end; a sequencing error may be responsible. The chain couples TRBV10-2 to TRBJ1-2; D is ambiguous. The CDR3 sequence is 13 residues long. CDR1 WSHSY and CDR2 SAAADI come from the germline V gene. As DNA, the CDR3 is TGCGCCATCAGCGGAAGGGTAAACTATGGCTACATCTTC. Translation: CAISGRVNYGYIF.

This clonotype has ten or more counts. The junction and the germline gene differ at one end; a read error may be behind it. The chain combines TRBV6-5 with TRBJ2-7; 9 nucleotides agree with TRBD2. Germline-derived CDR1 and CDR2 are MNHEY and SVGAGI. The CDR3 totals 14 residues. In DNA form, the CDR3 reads TGCGCCAGCAGCCGCTTGACTAGCGGATACGAGCAGTACTTC. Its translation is CASSRLTSGYEQYF.

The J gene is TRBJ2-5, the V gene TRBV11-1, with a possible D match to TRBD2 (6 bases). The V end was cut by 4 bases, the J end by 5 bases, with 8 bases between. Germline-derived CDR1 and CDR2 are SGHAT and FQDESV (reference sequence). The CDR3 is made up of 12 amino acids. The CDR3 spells CASSSGEETQYF. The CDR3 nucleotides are TGTGCCAGCAGCTCGGGAGAGGAGACCCAGTACTTC.

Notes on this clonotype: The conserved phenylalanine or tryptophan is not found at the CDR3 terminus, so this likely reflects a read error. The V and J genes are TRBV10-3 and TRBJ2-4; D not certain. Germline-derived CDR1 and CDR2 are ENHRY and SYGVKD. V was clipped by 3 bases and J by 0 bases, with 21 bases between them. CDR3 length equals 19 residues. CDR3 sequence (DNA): TGTGCCATCAGTGATTATTCGCCCAGTAGGTCAGAAGCCAAAAACATTCAGTACCTC. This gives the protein CAISDYSPSRSEAKNIQYL.

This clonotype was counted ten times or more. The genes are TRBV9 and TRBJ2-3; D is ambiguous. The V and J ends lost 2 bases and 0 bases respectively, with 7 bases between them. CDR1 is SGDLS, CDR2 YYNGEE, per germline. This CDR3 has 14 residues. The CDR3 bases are TGTGCCAGCAGCGTCTATCAGAGCACAGATACGCAGTATTTT. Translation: CASSVYQSTDTQYF.

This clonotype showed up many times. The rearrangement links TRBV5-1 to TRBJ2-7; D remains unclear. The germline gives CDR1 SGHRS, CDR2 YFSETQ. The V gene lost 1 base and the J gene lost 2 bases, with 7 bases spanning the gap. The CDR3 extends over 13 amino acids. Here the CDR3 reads CASSLSGPYEQYF. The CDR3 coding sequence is TGCGCCAGCAGCTTGAGTGGTCCCTACGAGCAGTACTTC.

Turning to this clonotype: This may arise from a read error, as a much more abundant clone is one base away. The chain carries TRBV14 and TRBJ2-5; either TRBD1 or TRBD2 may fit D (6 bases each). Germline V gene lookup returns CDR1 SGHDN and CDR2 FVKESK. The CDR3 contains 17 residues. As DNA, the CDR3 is TGTGCCAGCAGCCAAAGGGGGGATAGTGGACATCTTAGGACCCAGTCCTTC. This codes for CASSQRGDSGHLRTQSF.

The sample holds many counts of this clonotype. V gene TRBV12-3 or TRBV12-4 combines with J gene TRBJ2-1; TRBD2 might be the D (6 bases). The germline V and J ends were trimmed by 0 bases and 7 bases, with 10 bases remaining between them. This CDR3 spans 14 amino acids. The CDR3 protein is CASSLAGGWNEQFF. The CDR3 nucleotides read TGTGCCAGCAGTTTAGCGGGAGGTTGGAATGAGCAGTTCTTC.

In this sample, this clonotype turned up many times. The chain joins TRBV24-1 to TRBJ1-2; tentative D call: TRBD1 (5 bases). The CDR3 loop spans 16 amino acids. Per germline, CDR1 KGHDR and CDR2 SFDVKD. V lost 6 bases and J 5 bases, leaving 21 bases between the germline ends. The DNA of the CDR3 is TGTGCCACCAGTTACCCCCGGGGAACAGGCAAATATGGCTACACCTTC. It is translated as CATSYPRGTGKYGYTF.

The CDR3 spells CASSQPGTGVTQPQHF. DNA for the CDR3: TGTGCCAGCAGCCAACCCGGGACAGGGGTAACTCAGCCCCAGCATTTT. The V call is TRBV7-8, the J call TRBJ1-5; TRBD1 matches at 10 bases. Per germline, CDR1 SGHVS and CDR2 FQNEAQ. The CDR3 consists of 16 residues. After removal of 5 bases from V and 6 bases from J, the junction contained 10 bases not matched to a gene.

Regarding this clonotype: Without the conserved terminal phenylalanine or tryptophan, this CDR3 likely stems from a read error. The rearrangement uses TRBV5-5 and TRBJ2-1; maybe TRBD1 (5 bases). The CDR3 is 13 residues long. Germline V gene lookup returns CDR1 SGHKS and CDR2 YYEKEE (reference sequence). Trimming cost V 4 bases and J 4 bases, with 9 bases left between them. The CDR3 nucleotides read TGTGCCAGCAGCCAACCAGGGTACAATGAGCAGTTCTCC. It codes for CASSQPGYNEQFS.